The 7 T cell receptor beta chains reported below all come from one sample, sequenced in a study of T-cell memory formation after mild COVID-19. TCRdb re-called the 5' RACE reads through MiXCR, storing one row per CDR3 protein. This table has some 64,000 distinct CDR3 sequences, around 10% appearing once. Source material: PBMCs or a T cell subset sorted from them (not recorded which). These receptors all come from a man younger than 30 who had mild COVID-19 (a few samples of this study predate the infection). Cell type and time point are not known.

The chain is built from TRBV11-1 and TRBJ2-5; D assignment may be TRBD1 or TRBD2 (6 bases each). The CDR3 length is 14 residues. Trimming took off 5 bases at V and 5 bases at J, with 15 bases between the two ends. The germline V gene encodes CDR1 SGHAT and CDR2 FQDESV (reference sequence). The CDR3 sequence: CASSDATGRETQYF. The CDR3 DNA follows: TGTGCCAGCAGCGATGCAACAGGGAGGGAGACCCAGTACTTC. Filled out from reference TRBV11-1 and TRBJ2-5, the complete variable domain reads EAEVAQSPRYKITEKSQAVAFWCDPISGHATLYWYRQILGQGPELLVQFQDESVVDDSQLPKDRFSAERLKGVDSTLKIQPAELGDSAMYLCASSDATGRETQYFGPGTRLLVL.

This clonotype came up a few times. This sequence joins TRBV20-1 and TRBJ1-6; possible D gene TRBD1, 5 bases. The CDR3 is 14 amino acids. Between the trimmed V and J ends, which lost 3 bases and 8 bases, there was a span of 14 bases. CDR1 DFQATT and CDR2 SNEGSKA come from the germline V gene (reference sequence). The CDR3 protein is CSARRQGRYSPLHF. The CDR3 DNA follows: TGCAGTGCTAGGCGCCAGGGAAGGTATTCACCCCTCCACTTT.

The chain joins TRBV7-9 to TRBJ2-2; D call uncertain. The germline V and J ends were trimmed by 5 bases and 0 bases, with 7 bases remaining between them. This CDR3 has 14 residues. Germline V gene sequence: CDR1 SEHNR, CDR2 FQNEAQ (reference sequence). The CDR3 sequence is CASSPLANTGELFF. CDR3 DNA sequence: TGTGCCAGCAGCCCCCTAGCGAACACCGGGGAGCTGTTTTTT.

This clonotype was detected only a few times. This sequence joins TRBV4-1 and TRBJ1-1; a weak D match, TRBD1 (5 bases). The CDR3 length is 14 residues. Germline CDR1 is MGHRA and CDR2 is YSYEKL. Trimming removed 4 bases at V and 5 bases at J, with 14 bases between. The CDR3 DNA reads TGCGCCAGCAGCCCGCCGAGGGGAGGGACTGAAGCTTTCTTT. Its translation is CASSPPRGGTEAFF.

This clonotype was detected ten times or more. This chain connects TRBV5-4 to TRBJ2-3, with a weak D call TRBD1 (5 bases). From germline, CDR1 is SGHNT and CDR2 YYREEE (reference sequence). The CDR3 has 15 amino acids. Deletions cut 4 bases from V and 5 bases from J, with 17 bases between. The CDR3 loop is CASSPPAGQRDTQYF. DNA of the CDR3: TGTGCCAGCAGCCCACCTGCCGGACAAAGAGATACGCAGTATTTT. Full variable domain (outside the CDR3, taken from reference TRBV5-4 and TRBJ2-3): ETGVTQSPTHLIKTRGQQVTLRCSSQSGHNTVSWYQQALGQGPQFIFQYYREEENGRGNFPPRFSGLQFPNYSSELNVNALELDDSALYLCASSPPAGQRDTQYFGPGTRLTVL.

This clonotype was observed a handful of times. The rearrangement joins TRBV19 to TRBJ1-1; a weak D match, TRBD1 (6 bases). V was pared by 8 bases and J by 0 bases, with 10 bases between. CDR1 is LNHDA, CDR2 SQIVND, per germline (reference sequence). CDR3 length equals 13 residues. CDR3 bases: TGTGCCAGTGGACAGACAGTGAACACTGAAGCTTTCTTT. Translated: CASGQTVNTEAFF. The full variable domain, in which reference TRBV19 and TRBJ1-1 provide the parts outside the CDR3, is DGGITQSPKYLFRKEGQNVTLSCEQNLNHDAMYWYRQDPGQGLRLIYYSQIVNDFQKGDIAEGYSVSREKKESFPLTVTSAQKNPTAFYLCASGQTVNTEAFFGQGTRLTVV.

This clonotype was found a few times. The V call is TRBV6-5, the J call TRBJ2-3; possibly TRBD2 for D (7 bases). Trimming took 2 bases from V and 10 from J, leaving 16 bases between them. The CDR3 sequence is 14 residues long. Germline V gene lookup returns CDR1 MNHEY and CDR2 SVGAGI. CDR3 sequence: CASSYGGGASAQYF. DNA of the CDR3: TGTGCCAGCAGTTACGGAGGGGGGGCCTCCGCGCAGTATTTT.